This TCR beta chain stems from a study of blood T cells in healthy people across ages (dated by TCRdb to between 2014 and 2016). Broadly, across the study: In model experiments, roughly one uniquely barcoded TCR beta cDNA molecule per two T cells was captured by template switching. To track age-related changes in TCR beta repertoire diversity, the study relied on deep sequencing normalized with unique cDNA molecular identifiers. The study analyzed two additional independent replicas of 1 million unique cDNA reads from the same blood draw for two donors, one aged 18 to 30 and one aged 80 or older. Donors were grouped into four age groups: young (average approximately 15 years), middle-aged (39), aged (62) and long-lived (around 82). Study-wide conclusions, independent of this receptor: Since profiling was done on bulk unsorted PBMCs, naive and antigen-experienced compartments could not be conclusively compared. Observed TCR beta diversity correlated strongly with the percentage of naive T cells measured by flow cytometry. Compared with the aged group, the long-lived group had more naive CD4+ T cells, fewer expanded clones and increased TCR diversity, suggesting age selection. Observed TCR beta diversity per million T cells fell roughly linearly with age, and a significant reduction was already apparent by age approximately 41. The CMV infection status of donors was not known, potentially confounding age-related changes in expanded clonotypes. Estimates of total diversity based on one million sequenced T cells were regarded as lower bounds and as underestimates.

The library relied on 5' RACE. Sequencing relied on an Illumina HiSeq 2500. The second PCR ran for about 7 to 11 cycles and used a J-beta primer mix along with a sample-barcoded 5' primer. A unique molecular identifier was introduced onto each TCR beta cDNA molecule by a template-switch 5' adaptor carrying 12 random nucleotides. Each sample yielded at least 2.5 million CDR3-containing paired-end reads. First-strand cDNA synthesis was performed from all RNA using the Mint cDNA synthesis kit, with priming by a TRBC-specific oligonucleotide. Following uracil-DNA glycosylase treatment, all cDNA underwent a first 18-cycle PCR with the universal primers M1SS and BC2_uni_R. The paper's processing steps were these. For normalization, 1 million high-quality reads were randomly selected from each sample, with every read carrying a distinct molecular identifier. Reads with shared molecular identifiers were discarded instead of being binned into consensus sequences. MiTCR, set to a Q25 quality threshold and the strictest error-elimination algorithm, was used for CDR3 identification, clonotype clustering and error correction. A nonparametric unseen species model with Euler transformation was used to estimate a lower bound on total TCR beta diversity. Clones were called with MiXCR by TCRdb after fastp trimmed the public reads at Q25, and only in-frame beta chains were retained. Merged by CDR3 protein, the rows form single entries marked with the most common genes and DNA. The V and J calls and clone size are TCRdb's, not the authors'. The sample table records roughly 500,000 distinct CDR3 sequences; less than 25% of these occur just once. The ten largest clones capture just over 8.5% of the sample.

The donors were roughly 38 Caucasian individuals from Russia, aged 6 to 90 years, who were systemically healthy. Approximately 9.3 milliliters of peripheral blood were drawn from each donor into EDTA-treated Vacutainer tubes. PBMCs were isolated by Ficoll-Paque density-gradient centrifugation, with at least 6 million obtained per sample. Trizol reagent was used to extract total RNA from the PBMCs, yielding at least 5.5 micrograms per sample. For every donor, flow cytometry on a PBMC aliquot measured the percentage of naive CD45RAhigh/CD27high T cells. This clonotype is a singleton in its sample. It lacks a known antigen. No much larger clone exists at a distance of one base, and base qualities are not known. The CDR3 spans 16 residues, from the cysteine through the phenylalanine. The entry retains the CDR3 DNA only, 48 bases that are in frame from base 1. At the junction V is shortened by 3 bases and J by 0 bases, with 14 bases in between. The germline V gene (reference sequence) specifies LNHDA as CDR1 and SQIVND as CDR2.

These data also featured in a second study, about T cells of mothers and their children. As the second study states: Nine systemically healthy Caucasian individuals, comprising three mothers and their six children, were included as donors. cDNA synthesis used all of the extracted RNA, with 1.5 ug of RNA in each 15 ul reaction. In the second PCR, the M1S primer introduced both the sample barcodes and 2-4 random nucleotides. Over 9.5 million TCR beta CDR3 reads were obtained for each mother, and 2.7 million or so reads were obtained for each child. Thymic selection similarly shapes TCR recombination output in related and unrelated pairs, with minor effect from inherited differences. Normalized repertoire overlap was always found to be slightly, but never significantly, higher in related mother-child pairs than in unrelated mother-child pairs. No persistent microchimeric T cell clones were detected, at a sensitivity of approximately 110 clones per million clonotypes. In the study, deep NGS was used to compare the TCR beta repertoires of mothers and children, and features distinguishing related mother-child pairs from unrelated individuals were sought. Mothers averaged roughly 40 +/- 4 years of age and children averaged around 11 +/- 4 years. After adapter ligation with NEBNext reagents, the libraries were sequenced on Illumina HiSeq 2000 with 100+100 nt paired-end reads. To avoid cross-contamination, the mother libraries and the child libraries were prepared a month apart and sequenced in separate runs. Each donor had between about 450,000 and 2,100,000 distinct TCR beta clonotypes identified. Naive TCR beta clonotypes were estimated from low-frequency clonotypes matched to each donor's FACS-determined naive share, without sorting.

The TCR sequence derives from a boy between 10 and 17 years old in good health. Input material: blood. The chain is encoded by TRBV19 joined to TRBJ1-1; the D gene identity is not certain. DNA sequence: TGTGCCAGTAGTATTCTATCTGGCAGATTGAACACTGAAGCTTTCTTT. Its translation is CASSILSGRLNTEAFF.